Below are 30 T cell receptor beta chains sequenced from a single sample in a study of blood T cell repertoires in COVID-19. The data were produced by immunoSEQ multiplex PCR, yet TCRdb's version contains in-frame clones alone and is incomplete. The sample has some 180,000 clones, about nine tenths seen once. The specimen sequenced was peripheral blood. These receptors were taken from a man aged 35-49 years with acute or convalescent COVID-19.

This clone was seen a few times. The junction differs from germline at one of its ends, possibly a read error. J is TRBJ2-7 and V is TRBV27; possibly TRBD1 for D (5 bases). Germline loops: CDR1 MNHEY, CDR2 SMNVEV (reference sequence). The CDR3 spans 10 residues. The chain's CDR3 is CASSLYDSPF. CDR3 DNA sequence: TGTGCCAGCAGTCTATATGACAGTCCCTTC.

The V call is TRBV7-3, the J call TRBJ1-2; D uncertain. The V gene lost 2 bases and the J gene lost 8 bases, with 12 bases spanning the gap. This CDR3 is built from 13 residues. Germline lookup yields CDR1 SGHTA and CDR2 FQGTGA. The CDR3 bases are TGTGCCAGCAGCTTAGAAGAGCGTATGGGCTACACCTTC. It codes for CASSLEERMGYTF. The full variable domain, completed using reference TRBV7-3 and TRBJ1-2, is GAGVSQTPSNKVTEKGKYVELRCDPISGHTALYWYRQSLGQGPEFLIYFQGTGAADDSGLPNDRFFAVRPEGSVSTLKIQRTERGDSAVYLCASSLEERMGYTFGSGTRLTVV.

The chain joins TRBV13 to TRBJ1-1; tentative D call: TRBD1 (5 bases). V lost 3 bases and J 11 bases, leaving 16 bases between the germline ends. This CDR3 comprises 13 residues. The germline gives CDR1 PRHDT, CDR2 FYEKMQ (reference sequence). The CDR3 DNA reads TGTGCCAGCAGCTTGGGGCCAGAAGGACGGGCTTTCTTT. Protein product: CASSLGPEGRAFF.

V and J are TRBV6-2 or TRBV6-3 and TRBJ2-7, with 10 bases lining up with TRBD1. The CDR3 length is 14 residues. From germline, CDR1 is MNHEY and CDR2 SVGEGT. V gave up 2 bases and J gave up 4 bases; unmatched junction bases: 2. In DNA, the CDR3 is TGTGCCAGCAGTTACAAGGACAGGGGGTACGAGCAGTACTTC. Amino acids: CASSYKDRGYEQYF.

The gene calls are TRBV24-1 and TRBJ2-3; TRBD1 matches at 9 bases. The ends lost 4 bases at V and 5 bases at J; junction bases unmatched: 6. Germline values: CDR1 KGHDR, CDR2 SFDVKD. This CDR3 is 15 amino acids long. CDR3: CATSDSGQGKDTQYF. CDR3 nucleotide sequence: TGTGCCACCAGTGACTCGGGACAGGGAAAAGATACGCAGTATTTT.

The chain recombines TRBV7-2 with TRBJ2-2; TRBD2 agrees at 11 bases. The germline CDR1 and CDR2 sequences are SGHTA and FQGNSA. CDR3 length equals 18 residues. With V trimmed by 2 bases and J by 0 bases, 5 bases remained unmatched. The CDR3 sequence: CASSLLAGGLTNTGELFF. The CDR3 DNA sequence: TGTGCCAGCAGCTTACTAGCGGGGGGACTAACGAACACCGGGGAGCTGTTTTTT.

V is TRBV28 and J is TRBJ1-5; D call uncertain. The V end lost 6 bases, the J end lost 7 bases, and 16 bases lay between the germline ends. The germline CDR1 and CDR2 sequences are MDHEN and SYDVKM. The CDR3 spans 14 residues. The CDR3 protein is CASRRREFVQPQHF. CDR3 nucleotides: TGTGCCAGCAGGCGGAGGGAATTTGTGCAGCCCCAGCATTTT.

This clone was found once. V is TRBV24-1 and J is TRBJ2-1; 7 bases map to TRBD1. V lost 3 bases, J lost 4 bases, and 8 bases stayed unmatched. The germline gives CDR1 KGHDR, CDR2 SFDVKD. The length of the CDR3 is 16 residues. The CDR3 DNA reads TGTGCCACCAGTGATGGCGGGCTGACAGGGTACAATGAGCAGTTCTTC. Translated: CATSDGGLTGYNEQFF.

V usage is TRBV7-3 and J usage is TRBJ1-1, with D possibly TRBD1 on 5 matching bases. Germline CDR1 and CDR2: SGHTA and FQGTGA. The CDR3 is 13 amino acids. Trimming cost V 6 bases and J 1 base, with 9 bases left between them. The DNA for the CDR3 is TGTGCCAGCAGTCAACAGGAGAACACTGAAGCTTTCTTT. Protein: CASSQQENTEAFF.

The chain combines TRBV21-1 with TRBJ2-5; the D segment call TRBD1 is taken from the table without a DNA check. TRBV21-1 is classified as a pseudogene. The CDR3 is 17 residues long. The DNA of the CDR3 is TGTGCCAGCAGCAAAGTAATCGGACAGGGGGCAAGAGAGACCCAGTACTTC. The encoded protein is CASSKVIGQGARETQYF.

The chain links TRBV9 to TRBJ2-3; TRBD2 is a possible D gene (7 bases). V lost 4 bases, J lost 0 bases, and 18 bases lay in between. Germline CDR1 reads SGDLS; CDR2 reads YYNGEE. This CDR3 comprises 17 residues. The CDR3 bases are TGTGCCAGCAGCCCCCGAAGGGGGGGTTCTAGCACAGATACGCAGTATTTT. This translates into CASSPRRGGSSTDTQYF.

J is TRBJ2-7 and V is TRBV14, with D tentatively TRBD1 (6 bases). Germline V gene sequence: CDR1 SGHDN, CDR2 FVKESK. This CDR3 has 15 residues. The V end lost 8 bases, the J end lost 3 bases, and 20 bases lay between the germline ends. The CDR3 protein is CASGTTGSADYEQYF. The DNA of the CDR3 is TGTGCCAGCGGAACCACAGGGTCGGCAGACTACGAGCAGTACTTC.

This chain connects TRBV2 to TRBJ2-7; TRBD2 matches 8 bases. Germline loops: CDR1 SNHLY, CDR2 FYNNEI. V lost 11 bases, J lost 4 bases, and 7 bases stayed unmatched. The CDR3 consists of 12 residues. The CDR3 sequence: CAWGLEGYEQYF. In DNA form, the CDR3 reads TGTGCCTGGGGACTAGAAGGGTACGAGCAGTACTTC.

This clone was found once. The gene calls are TRBV28 and TRBJ2-1, with D tentatively TRBD2 (6 bases). CDR1 is MDHEN, CDR2 SYDVKM, per germline. V was cut by 5 bases and J by 10 bases, with 24 bases left in between. The CDR3 is made up of 16 amino acids. CDR3 DNA sequence: TGTGCCAGCAGTAATGGGGGACTTAAGGGAAGAAGCGAGCAGTTCTTC. This gives the protein CASSNGGLKGRSEQFF.

This chain uses TRBV7-9 with TRBJ1-2, with TRBD1 identical over 7 bases. Germline V CDR1 and CDR2: SEHNR, FQNEAQ (reference sequence). With V trimmed by 5 bases and J by 4 bases, 7 bases remained unmatched. This CDR3 region has 14 residues. The CDR3 coding sequence is TGTGCCAGCAGCCCGGGACAGTATTCCTATGGCTACACCTTC. This gives the protein CASSPGQYSYGYTF.

Here the CDR3 DNA reads TGTGCCAGCAGTTTCCCCCCGGATACGCAGTATTTT. It translates to CASSFPPDTQYF. The chain joins TRBV12-3 or TRBV12-4 to TRBJ2-3; D gene ambiguous. The CDR3 has 12 residues. Trimming stripped 3 bases from V and 6 bases from J, with 7 bases between.

V gene TRBV5-8 combines with J gene TRBJ1-5; D may be TRBD1 (6 bases). Trimming stripped 0 bases from V and 5 bases from J, with 12 bases between. CDR3 length equals 15 residues. CDR1 is SGHTS, CDR2 YDEGEE, per germline. CDR3 bases: TGTGCCAGCAGCTTGGCGGCCAGGGGTGATCAGCCCCAGCATTTT. Its translation is CASSLAARGDQPQHF.

The chain employs TRBV5-1 and TRBJ1-1; no firm D call. The CDR3 has 14 amino acids. The germline V gene has CDR1 SGHRS and CDR2 YFSETQ. Trimming shortened V by 0 bases and J by 8 bases, and 14 bases separated the two germline ends. DNA for the CDR3: TGCGCCAGCAGCTTGGGAGAGGGAGTGAAAGAAGCTTTCTTT. Translating it yields CASSLGEGVKEAFF. Filled out from reference TRBV5-1 and TRBJ1-1, the complete variable domain reads KAGVTQTPRYLIKTRGQQVTLSCSPISGHRSVSWYQQTPGQGLQFLFEYFSETQRNKGNFPGRFSGRQFSNSRSEMNVSTLELGDSALYLCASSLGEGVKEAFFGQGTRLTVV.

This chain connects TRBV5-1 to TRBJ1-5; the D gene is possibly TRBD1 (5 bases). CDR3 length: 13 amino acids. Germline V CDR1 and CDR2: SGHRS, YFSETQ. Trimming removed 4 bases from V and 4 bases from J, with 9 bases in between. CDR3 in amino acids: CASSKGLNQPQHF. The CDR3 region has the DNA TGCGCCAGCAGCAAGGGACTAAATCAGCCCCAGCATTTT.

The genes are TRBV19 and TRBJ1-4; D is unclear. The CDR3 contains 14 residues. V lost 7 bases and J 0 bases, leaving 9 bases between the germline ends. Germline assignment: CDR1 LNHDA and CDR2 SQIVND (reference sequence). CDR3 protein: CASNMHPTNEKLFF. The CDR3, as DNA: TGTGCCAGTAACATGCATCCAACTAATGAAAAACTGTTTTTT. The entire variable domain, with the rest obtained from reference TRBV19 and TRBJ1-4, is as follows: DGGITQSPKYLFRKEGQNVTLSCEQNLNHDAMYWYRQDPGQGLRLIYYSQIVNDFQKGDIAEGYSVSREKKESFPLTVTSAQKNPTAFYLCASNMHPTNEKLFFGSGTQLSVL.

The chain couples TRBV24-1 to TRBJ1-1; D remains unclear. With 3 bases removed from V and 1 base from J, the gap between germline ends came to 11 bases. Per the germline V gene, CDR1 is KGHDR and CDR2 is SFDVKD. This CDR3 region has 15 residues. CDR3 bases: TGTGCCACCAGTGATAGCAAGGCAGGGAACACTGAAGCTTTCTTT. It specifies CATSDSKAGNTEAFF.

The CDR3 here is CASSLGQGPTSTNYEQYF. DNA for the CDR3: TGTGCCAGCAGCCTGGGACAGGGGCCCACCTCGACCAACTACGAGCAGTACTTC. The gene calls are TRBV5-4 and TRBJ2-7, with 10 bases aligning to TRBD1. V gave up 4 bases and J gave up 3 bases; unmatched junction bases: 16. Germline values: CDR1 SGHNT, CDR2 YYREEE (reference sequence). The CDR3 runs to 18 residues.

The chain combines TRBV7-6 with TRBJ2-3; TRBD2 agrees at 14 bases. This CDR3 is 17 amino acids long. Germline assignment: CDR1 SGHVS and CDR2 FNYEAQ. V shed 0 bases, J shed 8 bases, and the junction held 7 bases outside the gene matches. The CDR3 region has the DNA TGTGCCAGCAGCTTAGCAGGCCGACTAGCGGGGGGGGGTACGCAGTATTTT. It yields the protein CASSLAGRLAGGGTQYF.

This chain joins TRBV19 and TRBJ1-1, with TRBD1 matching 11 bases. The junction had 8 bases not matched to a gene; V was cut back by 3 bases and J by 8 bases. The germline gives CDR1 LNHDA, CDR2 SQIVND (reference sequence). CDR3 size: 15 residues. Here the CDR3 reads CASSILQDRGREAFF. The CDR3 DNA follows: TGTGCCAGTAGTATCCTTCAGGACAGGGGGCGAGAAGCTTTCTTT.

This chain links TRBV20-1 with TRBJ2-7; D is ambiguous. There are 14 residues in the CDR3. V was cut by 3 bases and J by 2 bases, with 14 bases left in between. Germline V lookup: CDR1 DFQATT, CDR2 SNEGSKA (reference sequence). CDR3 DNA sequence: TGCAGTGCTAGTGACCTTGTATGGCCCTACGAGCAGTACTTC. Residues: CSASDLVWPYEQYF.

This clone was seen once. The chain joins TRBV7-2 to TRBJ1-3; TRBD1 might be the D (5 bases). The CDR3 is 15 residues long. V gave up 5 bases and J gave up 0 bases, with 11 bases separating them. From germline, CDR1 is SGHTA and CDR2 FQGNSA. The DNA for the CDR3 is TGTGCCAGCAGCCAAACAGGCCTCTCTGGAAACACCATATATTTT. Amino acid sequence: CASSQTGLSGNTIYF.

The genes are TRBV5-4 and TRBJ2-3, with D perhaps TRBD1 (6 bases). The CDR3 spans 13 residues. With 3 bases removed from V and 3 bases from J, the gap between germline ends came to 8 bases. CDR1 and CDR2 (germline): SGHNT, YYREEE (reference sequence). The CDR3 spells CASSSTGTDTQYF. As DNA, the CDR3 is TGTGCCAGCAGCTCTACAGGGACAGATACGCAGTATTTT.

The V gene is TRBV4-2, the J gene TRBJ1-5, with D unresolved. Germline CDR1 LGHNA, CDR2 YNFKEQ. CDR3 length equals 15 residues. Trimming pared 4 bases from V and 1 base from J, leaving 11 bases between. The chain's CDR3 is CASSPGRGSNQPQHF. CDR3 DNA sequence: TGTGCCAGCAGCCCCGGACGGGGAAGCAATCAGCCCCAGCATTTT.

In its sample, this clone was seen once. The chain is built from TRBV5-1 and TRBJ1-5; 9 bases are a match to TRBD1. The CDR3 contains 14 residues. Per germline, CDR1 SGHRS and CDR2 YFSETQ. V was clipped by 4 bases and J by 7 bases; unmatched bases: 6. CDR3 sequence: CASSPGQGSQPQHF. CDR3 DNA: TGCGCCAGCAGCCCCGGACAGGGGAGCCAGCCCCAGCATTTT.

This chain joins TRBV18 and TRBJ2-5, with D tentatively TRBD1 (5 bases). The CDR3 spans 15 residues. Germline V CDR1 and CDR2: KGHSH, LQKENI. V was clipped by 0 bases and J by 3 bases, with 11 bases between them. The CDR3 region is CASSPPGRPKETQYF. As DNA, the CDR3 is TGTGCCAGCTCACCACCGGGGCGCCCGAAAGAGACCCAGTACTTC.